The 7 T cell receptor beta chains below come from one sample, sequenced in a study of vaccination effects on CD4 cells after COVID-19. For these receptors, no antigen is known. Profiling relied on immunoSEQ multiplex PCR, and the TCRdb table lists in-frame clones only, not all of them. The profile shows about 20,000 clones, 65% to 85% of them singletons. Before any sequencing was done, the ViraFEST assay used viral peptide pools to expand antigen-specific CD4+ T cells. Culture lasted about nine days before CD4+ T cell isolation. Each vaccine recipient was nucleocapsid antibody negative and had no prior SARS-CoV-2 infection. The specimen comprised CD4+ T cells from PBMCs cultured with HCoV-NL63 spike peptides, sampled before COVID-19 vaccination. The origin of the receptors is a human donor who received a COVID-19 vaccine.

The genes are TRBV20-1 and TRBJ1-1; perhaps TRBD1 as D (5 bases). The CDR3 runs 11 residues. Trimming shortened V by 6 bases and J by 4 bases, and 9 bases separated the two germline ends. Germline V gives CDR1 DFQATT, CDR2 SNEGSKA (reference sequence). DNA of the CDR3: TGCAGTGCCAGGGAGGGCACTGAAGCTTTCTTT. It is translated as CSAREGTEAFF.

The CDR3 spells CASSYLSGQNGYTF. Here the CDR3 DNA reads TGTGCCAGCAGTTACTTGTCGGGACAGAATGGCTACACCTTC. The chain is built from TRBV6-5 and TRBJ1-2, with 7 bases fitting TRBD1. Unmatched junction bases numbered 5, after V lost 1 base and J lost 6 bases. This CDR3 comprises 14 residues. Germline lookup yields CDR1 MNHEY and CDR2 SVGAGI.

This clone has just a few counts. V is TRBV2 and J is TRBJ1-2, with D maybe TRBD1 (6 bases). With 6 bases removed from V and 8 bases from J, the gap between germline ends came to 19 bases. The CDR3 consists of 14 residues. Germline V lookup: CDR1 SNHLY, CDR2 FYNNEI. The CDR3 DNA is TGTGCCAGCAGGACGGTTGCGGGGGCGCTGGGCTACACCTTC. It is translated as CASRTVAGALGYTF. Complete variable domain (other parts from reference TRBV2 and TRBJ1-2): EPEVTQTPSHQVTQMGQEVILRCVPISNHLYFYWYRQILGQKVEFLVSFYNNEISEKSEIFDDQFSVERPDGSNFTLKIRSTKLEDSAMYFCASRTVAGALGYTFGSGTRLTVV.

J is TRBJ2-5 and V is TRBV14, with TRBD1 matching over 10 bases. The CDR3 has 17 residues. With 4 bases clipped from V and 1 base from J, the junction kept 9 bases outside the gene matches. CDR1 and CDR2 (germline): SGHDN, FVKESK. CDR3 residues: CASSLDRGRFLQETQYF. Written as DNA, the CDR3 is TGTGCCAGCAGCCTTGACAGGGGGCGATTTCTCCAAGAGACCCAGTACTTC. Variable domain in full (rest from reference TRBV14 and TRBJ2-5): EAGVTQFPSHSVIEKGQTVTLRCDPISGHDNLYWYRRVMGKEIKFLLHFVKESKQDESGMPNNRFLAERTGGTYSTLKVQPAELEDSGVYFCASSLDRGRFLQETQYFGPGTRLLVL.

The rearrangement joins TRBV30 to TRBJ2-3; 9 bases match TRBD1. With 5 bases clipped from V and 4 bases from J, the junction kept 7 bases outside the gene matches. The germline gives CDR1 GTSNPN, CDR2 SVGIG (reference sequence). The CDR3 is 14 amino acids. The CDR3 reads CAWGTGFGPDTQYF. In nucleotides, the CDR3 is TGTGCCTGGGGGACAGGGTTTGGGCCAGATACGCAGTATTTT.

The rearrangement uses TRBV11-2 and TRBJ2-2, with TRBD2 matching 7 bases. Per the germline V gene, CDR1 is SGHAT and CDR2 is FQNNGV. This CDR3 is built from 15 residues. The junction had 4 bases not matched to a gene; V was cut back by 3 bases and J by 3 bases. As DNA, the CDR3 is TGTGCCAGCAGCTTGCGGGAGACCCACACCGGGGAGCTGTTTTTT. It specifies CASSLRETHTGELFF.

V and J are TRBV7-9 and TRBJ1-4, with 8 bases aligning to TRBD1. CDR3 size: 15 residues. CDR1 SEHNR and CDR2 FQNEAQ come from the germline V gene (reference sequence). V lost 5 bases to trimming and J lost 4 bases; unmatched junction nucleotides: 6. The CDR3 sequence is CASSTGQGRNEKLFF. In DNA, the CDR3 is TGTGCCAGCAGCACAGGACAGGGCCGTAATGAAAAACTGTTTTTT.